This T cell receptor beta chain emerged from a study of response to subunit inactivated influenza vaccine. Germline V gives CDR1 SGHRS, CDR2 YFSETQ. V was cut by 6 bases and J by 3 bases, with 12 bases left in between. This CDR3 has 13 amino acids. TCRdb reprocessed the RT-PCR reads via MiXCR and lists one record per CDR3 protein. The table lists under 200,000 distinct CDR3 sequences, around 9.9% of them singletons. About this clonotype: Its matching antigen is unknown.

Study findings and constraints: It was the authors' suggestion that each seasonal influenza vaccination recruits few new T cells.

The chain couples TRBV5-1 to TRBJ1-1, with D possibly being TRBD1 (6 bases). The sequence derives from a man over 45 who received an inactivated influenza vaccine. The specimen comprised non-naive T cells sorted from PBMCs, sampled roughly 46 days after vaccination. CDR3 residues: CASKGTGYTEAFF. The DNA for the CDR3 is TGCGCCAGCAAAGGAACAGGGTACACTGAAGCTTTCTTT.